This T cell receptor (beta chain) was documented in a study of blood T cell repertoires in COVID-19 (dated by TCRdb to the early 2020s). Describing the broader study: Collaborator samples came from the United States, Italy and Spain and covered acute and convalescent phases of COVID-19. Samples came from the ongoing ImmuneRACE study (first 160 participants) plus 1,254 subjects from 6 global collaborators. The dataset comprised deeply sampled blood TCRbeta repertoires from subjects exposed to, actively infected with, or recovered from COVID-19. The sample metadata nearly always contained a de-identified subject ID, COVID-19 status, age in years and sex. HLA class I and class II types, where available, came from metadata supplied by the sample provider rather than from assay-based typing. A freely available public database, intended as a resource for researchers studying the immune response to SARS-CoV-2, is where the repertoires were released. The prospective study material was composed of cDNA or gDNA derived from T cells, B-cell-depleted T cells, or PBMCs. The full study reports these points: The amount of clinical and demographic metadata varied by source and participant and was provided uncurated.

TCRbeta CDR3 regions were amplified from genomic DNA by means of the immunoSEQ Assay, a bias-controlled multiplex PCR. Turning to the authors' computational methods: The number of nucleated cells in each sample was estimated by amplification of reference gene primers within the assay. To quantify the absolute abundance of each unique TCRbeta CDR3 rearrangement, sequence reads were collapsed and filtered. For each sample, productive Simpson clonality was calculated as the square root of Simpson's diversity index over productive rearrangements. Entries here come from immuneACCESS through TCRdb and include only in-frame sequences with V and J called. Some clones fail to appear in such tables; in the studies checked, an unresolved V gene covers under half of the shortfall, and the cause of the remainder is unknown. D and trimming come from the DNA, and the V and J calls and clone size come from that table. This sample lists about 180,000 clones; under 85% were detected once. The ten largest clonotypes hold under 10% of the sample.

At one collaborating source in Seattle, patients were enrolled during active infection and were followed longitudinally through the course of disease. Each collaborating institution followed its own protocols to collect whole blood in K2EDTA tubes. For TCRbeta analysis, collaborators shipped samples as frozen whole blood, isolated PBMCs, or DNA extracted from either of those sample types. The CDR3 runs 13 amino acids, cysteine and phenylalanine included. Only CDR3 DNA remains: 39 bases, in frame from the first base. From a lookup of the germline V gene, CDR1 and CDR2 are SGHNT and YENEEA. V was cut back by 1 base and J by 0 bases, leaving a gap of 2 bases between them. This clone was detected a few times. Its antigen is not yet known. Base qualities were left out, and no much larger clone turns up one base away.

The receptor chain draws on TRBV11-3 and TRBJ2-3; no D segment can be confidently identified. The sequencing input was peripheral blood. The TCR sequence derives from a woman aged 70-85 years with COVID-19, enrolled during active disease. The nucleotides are TGTGCCAGCAGCTTAGCTAGCACAGATACGCAGTATTTT. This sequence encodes CASSLASTDTQYF.